A single sample gave rise to the 25 T cell receptor beta chains below, sequenced in a study of graft-versus-host responses after intestinal transplantation. These receptors have no identified antigens. TCRdb keeps only in-frame clones here, not all; method: immunoSEQ multiplex PCR. The sample has 93,000 or so clones, 80% to 95% seen once. The sequenced sample was unstimulated CD8+ T cells sorted from spleen or lymph node cells, obtained before intestinal transplant. These TCRs come from a human donor who received an intestinal transplant.

The CDR3 region is CASKLGYRETQYF. DNA for the CDR3: TGTGCCAGCAAGCTTGGTTACAGGGAGACCCAGTACTTC. The J gene is TRBJ2-5, the V gene TRBV7-9; a weak D match, TRBD1 (5 bases). The CDR3 length is 13 residues. Trimming stripped 7 bases from V and 5 bases from J, with 14 bases between. Germline V lookup: CDR1 SEHNR, CDR2 FQNEAQ (reference sequence).

The chain uses TRBV19 and TRBJ1-2; 9 bases align to TRBD1. This CDR3 is 15 amino acids long. Germline CDR1 and CDR2: LNHDA and SQIVND (reference sequence). J lost 4 bases, V lost 0 bases, and 3 bases had no gene match. This chain's CDR3 is CASSIDLGQGYGYTF. DNA for the CDR3: TGTGCCAGTAGTATAGACTTGGGACAGGGCTATGGCTACACCTTC.

The chain couples TRBV7-9 to TRBJ2-5; D ambiguous. Between the trimmed V and J ends, which lost 2 bases and 1 base, there was a span of 11 bases. This CDR3 has 15 amino acids. Looked up from germline, CDR1 is SEHNR and CDR2 is FQNEAQ (reference sequence). The DNA of the CDR3 is TGTGCCAGCAGCTTATCGGTGTATGTCCAAGAGACCCAGTACTTC. The encoded protein is CASSLSVYVQETQYF.

This rearrangement joins TRBV2 to TRBJ2-7; no clear D gene. CDR1 and CDR2 from the germline V gene are SNHLY and FYNNEI. V lost 2 bases and J lost 3, with 11 bases in between. This CDR3 spans 14 amino acids. CDR3 nucleotide sequence: TGTGCCAGCAGTGAAAGGACCTTCGACTACGAGCAGTACTTC. Its translation: CASSERTFDYEQYF.

The V gene is TRBV7-7, the J gene TRBJ1-2, with D hard to call. CDR3 length: 15 residues. V gave up 1 base and J gave up 4 bases, with 13 bases separating them. The V gene's germline CDR1 is SSHAT and CDR2 FNYEAQ (reference sequence). CDR3 amino acids: CASSLVSWRGYGYTF. The DNA of the CDR3 is TGTGCCAGCAGCTTAGTTTCTTGGCGGGGCTATGGCTACACCTTC.

The chain joins TRBV18 to TRBJ2-7; D perhaps matches TRBD2 (5 bases). CDR1 is KGHSH and CDR2 is LQKENI in the germline V gene. V shed 4 bases and J shed 5 bases, with 12 bases lying between them. The CDR3 is 13 amino acids. CDR3 bases: TGTGCCAGCTCACGTCCCGAGGGCCACGAGCAGTACTTC. This encodes CASSRPEGHEQYF.

V usage is TRBV6-6 and J usage is TRBJ1-1; the D is unclear. There are 11 residues in the CDR3. V lost 8 bases and J lost 4, with 8 bases in between. Germline values: CDR1 MNHNY, CDR2 SVGAGI (reference sequence). CDR3 amino acids: CASGDGTEAFF. CDR3 in DNA: TGTGCCAGCGGGGATGGCACTGAAGCTTTCTTT.

The rearrangement joins TRBV5-5 to TRBJ2-3, with 9 bases matching TRBD2. Losses at the gene ends were 1 base for V and 2 bases for J; bases not matched to a gene: 5. Per germline, CDR1 SGHKS and CDR2 YYEKEE (reference sequence). The CDR3 covers 16 residues. The CDR3 DNA reads TGTGCCAGCAGCTTGTACGCTAGCGGGGACACAGATACGCAGTATTTT. Protein product: CASSLYASGDTDTQYF.

V and J are TRBV5-4 and TRBJ2-1; 11 nucleotides agree with TRBD2. The CDR3 contains 16 residues. Germline V gene sequence: CDR1 SGHNT, CDR2 YYREEE (reference sequence). V lost 2 bases and J lost 2; bases outside the gene matches: 3. The CDR3 is CASSLPTSGAYNEQFF. The CDR3 DNA reads TGTGCCAGCAGCTTACCGACTAGCGGGGCCTACAATGAGCAGTTCTTC.

V gene TRBV9 combines with J gene TRBJ2-3, with D possibly being TRBD1 or TRBD2 (6 bases each). Germline CDR1 is SGDLS and CDR2 is YYNGEE. V was trimmed by 4 bases and J by 5 bases, leaving 14 bases between them. The CDR3 totals 14 residues. The CDR3 loop reads CASSRYGGQDTQYF. For the CDR3, the DNA is TGTGCCAGCAGCCGATACGGGGGACAAGATACGCAGTATTTT.

The chain couples TRBV5-4 to TRBJ2-1; 16 positions match TRBD2. The V gene's germline CDR1 is SGHNT and CDR2 YYREEE (reference sequence). Trimming cost V 6 bases and J 0 bases; bases outside gene matches: 12. The CDR3 totals 20 residues. The CDR3 loop is CASTLRPGLAGGYSYNEQFF. In DNA, the CDR3 is TGTGCCAGCACTCTCCGACCGGGACTAGCGGGGGGGTACTCCTACAATGAGCAGTTCTTC.

This rearrangement joins TRBV11-2 to TRBJ2-7; no definite D call. CDR1 is SGHAT and CDR2 is FQNNGV in the germline V gene. This CDR3 is built from 11 residues. V lost 5 bases and J 2 bases, leaving 4 bases between the germline ends. CDR3 residues: CASSRTYEQYF. CDR3 DNA: TGTGCCAGCAGCCGTACCTACGAGCAGTACTTC.

The chain combines TRBV4-1 with TRBJ2-7, with a weak D call TRBD1 (5 bases). The CDR3 sequence is 14 residues long. Per germline, CDR1 MGHRA and CDR2 YSYEKL. V lost 5 bases to trimming and J lost 7 bases, with 18 bases between them. CDR3 in DNA: TGCGCCAGCAGCTTACACGTTTTCAGGGATGAGCAGTACTTC. Its translation is CASSLHVFRDEQYF.

The chain recombines TRBV12-5 with TRBJ2-3; D possibly corresponds to TRBD2 (7 bases). The CDR3 totals 15 residues. Trimming stripped 5 bases from V and 2 bases from J, with 14 bases between. Germline CDR1 is LGHNT and CDR2 is FRNRAP. The chain's CDR3 is CASGIRGGATDTQYF. The CDR3 DNA follows: TGTGCTAGTGGTATCCGAGGGGGGGCCACAGATACGCAGTATTTT.

This clone appeared a single time. The chain couples TRBV5-4 to TRBJ2-7; D perhaps matches TRBD2 (6 bases). Germline CDR1 SGHNT, CDR2 YYREEE (reference sequence). The CDR3 has 13 residues. The ends were cut back, 4 bases at V and 2 bases at J, with 10 bases in the middle. CDR3 amino acids: CASSSSGAYEQYF. As DNA, the CDR3 is TGTGCCAGCAGCAGTAGCGGAGCCTACGAGCAGTACTTC.

The rearrangement uses TRBV7-2 and TRBJ2-3; D is ambiguous. The CDR3 spans 16 residues. Trimming stripped 4 bases from V and 3 bases from J, with 17 bases between. The germline V gene has CDR1 SGHTA and CDR2 FQGNSA. The CDR3 sequence: CASSSPGRTATDTQYF. The CDR3 region has the DNA TGTGCCAGCAGCTCCCCCGGGCGAACTGCTACAGATACGCAGTATTTT.

The genes are TRBV7-2 and TRBJ1-4; TRBD1 might be the D (5 bases). Germline V CDR1 and CDR2: SGHTA, FQGNSA. Trimming left V 2 bases short and J 3 bases short, with 10 bases between. The CDR3 loop spans 15 amino acids. The CDR3 is CASSLRLGANEKLFF. The CDR3 DNA is TGTGCCAGCAGCTTACGGTTGGGGGCTAATGAAAAACTGTTTTTT.

The chain joins TRBV1 to TRBJ2-3; no DNA check was done on the table's D call, TRBD2. TRBV1 constitutes a pseudogene. This CDR3 has 18 residues. CDR3 amino acids: CTSSQAGTSGCPTDTQYF. Here the CDR3 DNA reads TGCACCAGCAGCCAAGCCGGGACTAGCGGGTGTCCCACAGATACGCAGTATTTT.

Regarding this clone: The sample holds other DNA sequences that translate to the same CDR3. The rearrangement joins TRBV11-2 to TRBJ1-1; D unresolved. The V and J ends lost 1 base and 4 bases respectively, with 1 base between them. The CDR3 loop spans 11 amino acids. In germline, CDR1 is SGHAT, CDR2 FQNNGV. This CDR3 reads CASSLATEAFF. DNA for the CDR3: TGTGCCAGCAGCTTAGCCACTGAAGCTTTCTTT.

This clone was seen only once. The V gene is TRBV4-1, the J gene TRBJ2-3, with D tentatively TRBD2 (6 bases). V was clipped by 4 bases and J by 4 bases, with 12 bases between them. This CDR3 has 14 residues. The V gene's germline CDR1 is MGHRA and CDR2 YSYEKL. The CDR3 sequence is CASSLGPGADTQYF. The DNA of the CDR3 is TGCGCCAGCAGCCTTGGACCGGGGGCAGATACGCAGTATTTT.

The chain is built from TRBV6-6 and TRBJ2-7; D is ambiguous. The length of the CDR3 is 15 residues. The V end lost 0 bases, the J end lost 2 bases, and 11 bases lay between the germline ends. Germline V lookup: CDR1 MNHNY, CDR2 SVGAGI (reference sequence). CDR3 sequence: CASSYSVTETYEQYF. The CDR3 nucleotides are TGTGCCAGCAGTTACTCCGTGACGGAGACCTACGAGCAGTACTTC.

The chain has TRBV7-8 and TRBJ2-7, with 9 positions matching TRBD2. The germline CDR1 and CDR2 sequences are SGHVS and FQNEAQ. With V trimmed by 8 bases and J by 7 bases, 6 bases remained unmatched. The CDR3 consists of 12 residues. The CDR3 DNA reads TGTGCCAGCGGCATAGCGGGGGTTGAGCAGTACTTC. The encoded protein is CASGIAGVEQYF.

V usage is TRBV2 and J usage is TRBJ1-1, with D maybe TRBD1 (5 bases). V was pared by 1 base and J by 4 bases, with 16 bases between. This CDR3 comprises 16 residues. Per germline, CDR1 SNHLY and CDR2 FYNNEI. The CDR3 DNA reads TGTGCCAGCAGTGAAGGTACGGCGCAGGGCGCCACTGAAGCTTTCTTT. Encoded protein: CASSEGTAQGATEAFF.

J is TRBJ2-7 and V is TRBV4-1; D not certain. This CDR3 contains 16 residues. The V gene lost 1 base and the J gene lost 3 bases, with 16 bases spanning the gap. Germline V gives CDR1 MGHRA, CDR2 YSYEKL. The CDR3 region has the DNA TGCGCCAGCAGCCAAGTTAGTCAGAAACACCACTACGAGCAGTACTTC. This gives the protein CASSQVSQKHHYEQYF.

V and J are TRBV11-2 and TRBJ2-1; perhaps D is TRBD1 or TRBD2 (5 bases each). Germline loops: CDR1 SGHAT, CDR2 FQNNGV. CDR3 length equals 14 residues. Trimming removed 6 bases from V and 8 bases from J, with 17 bases in between. For the CDR3, the DNA is TGTGCCAGCAGTCAAGGGCGTGGGGGATATGAGCAGTTCTTC. Translating gives CASSQGRGGYEQFF.